A single sample is the source of the 23 T cell receptor beta chains below, sequenced in a study of human T cells and chemical hapten exposure. Time point specified: pre-sensitization, week 0. Noted treatment: therapeutic diphenylcyclopropenone sensitization with weekly scalp DPC. Each CDR3 protein is one row after TCRdb ran MiXCR on the RACE reads. The table lists some 250,000 distinct CDR3 sequences, 7.5% to 8% of them singletons. Source: whole blood, taken in connection with sensitization to the hapten diphenylcyclopropenone (DPC). All receptors derive from a man in his late teens or twenties with alopecia areata. Some clones in this sample may be carry-over from other donors' samples.

The chain couples TRBV5-6 to TRBJ2-5, with 7 bases matching TRBD2. The CDR3 runs to 15 residues. The V gene end was trimmed by 4 bases and the J gene end by 4 bases; junction bases not matched to a gene: 10. Germline-derived CDR1 and CDR2 are SGHDT and YYEEEE. The CDR3 nucleotides read TGTGCCAGCAGCGCGGGGGATTTACAATCAGAGACCCAGTACTTC. Translated, it gives CASSAGDLQSETQYF.

This clonotype was seen at least ten times. An end of the junction differs from the germline gene, which may be a read error. The chain is built from TRBV5-1 and TRBJ1-1; 8 bases fit TRBD1. The CDR3 is made up of 13 amino acids. Germline V gene lookup returns CDR1 SGHRS and CDR2 YFSETQ. The CDR3 here is CASSLLSGGYAFF. In DNA form, the CDR3 reads TGCGCCAGTAGCTTGCTATCAGGGGGCTACGCTTTCTTT.

This sequence joins TRBV5-4 and TRBJ2-5, with D perhaps given as TRBD1 or TRBD2 (7 bases each). The V end was cut by 5 bases, the J end by 2 bases, with 13 bases between. From germline, CDR1 is SGHNT and CDR2 YYREEE (reference sequence). The CDR3 is 14 amino acids. The CDR3 DNA is TGTGCCAGCAGGGACCAGGGGGGGCAAGAGACCCAGTACTTC. Translated, it gives CASRDQGGQETQYF.

The V and J genes are TRBV20-1 and TRBJ2-3; 11 bases fit TRBD2. Germline CDR1 is DFQATT and CDR2 is SNEGSKA (reference sequence). This CDR3 comprises 15 residues. With V trimmed by 5 bases and J by 0 bases, 4 bases remained unmatched. The CDR3 bases are TGCAGTGCTGATCGACTAGCGGGGAGCACAGATACGCAGTATTTT. Amino acids: CSADRLAGSTDTQYF.

The CDR3 here is CASSLAPLNTEAFF. As DNA, the CDR3 is TGTGCCAGCAGCTTAGCACCTTTGAACACTGAAGCTTTCTTT. The chain combines TRBV7-3 with TRBJ1-1, with D unclear. This CDR3 is built from 14 residues. The V gene lost 2 bases and the J gene lost 0 bases, with 7 bases spanning the gap. Germline V gene data show CDR1 as SGHTA and CDR2 as FQGTGA.

This chain connects TRBV6-6 to TRBJ1-2; D is perhaps TRBD1 (5 bases). This CDR3 has 12 residues. Germline-derived CDR1 and CDR2 are MNHNY and SVGAGI (reference sequence). Trimming took 8 bases from V and 5 from J, leaving 12 bases between them. The CDR3 loop reads CASSRGEYGYTF. In nucleotides, the CDR3 is TGTGCCAGCTCCCGGGGGGAGTATGGCTACACCTTC.

This clonotype was observed many times. This sequence joins TRBV9 and TRBJ2-3; D gene unclear. Trimming shortened V by 2 bases and J by 2 bases, and 6 bases separated the two germline ends. There are 13 residues in the CDR3. CDR1 is SGDLS and CDR2 is YYNGEE in the germline V gene. CDR3 sequence (DNA): TGTGCCAGCAGCGTCTCAGCCACAGATACGCAGTATTTT. It yields the protein CASSVSATDTQYF.

This clonotype occurred a few times. This chain links TRBV6-6 with TRBJ2-2; 9 bases agree with TRBD1. CDR3 length equals 16 residues. Germline trimming cut 7 bases from V and 6 bases from J; bases unmatched to any gene: 12. Germline V gives CDR1 MNHNY, CDR2 SVGAGI (reference sequence). DNA of the CDR3: TGTGCCAGCAAAACGGGACAGGGAAGGGGCGCCGGGGAGCTGTTTTTT. This encodes CASKTGQGRGAGELFF.

The rearrangement links TRBV6-6 to TRBJ2-3, with 8 bases identical to TRBD2. The CDR3 totals 15 residues. With 8 bases clipped from V and 0 bases from J, the junction kept 7 bases outside the gene matches. Germline values: CDR1 MNHNY, CDR2 SVGAGI (reference sequence). CDR3 sequence (DNA): TGTGCCAGCGCAGCGGGGGCCGCTAGCACAGATACGCAGTATTTT. Translated: CASAAGAASTDTQYF.

The V and J genes are TRBV7-2 and TRBJ1-4; the D gene is possibly TRBD1 (5 bases). V dropped 5 bases and J dropped 8 bases, with 12 bases sitting between them. This CDR3 has 13 residues. CDR1 is SGHTA and CDR2 is FQGNSA in the germline V gene. The CDR3 is CASSAMRGEKLFF. In DNA form, the CDR3 reads TGTGCCAGCAGCGCGATGAGGGGAGAAAAACTGTTTTTT.

This clonotype was recorded at least ten times. V gene TRBV4-3 combines with J gene TRBJ2-1; 7 bases match TRBD1. The CDR3 spans 13 residues. V shed 0 bases, J shed 10 bases, and the junction held 3 bases outside the gene matches. Germline V gene sequence: CDR1 LGHNA, CDR2 YSLEER. The CDR3 DNA reads as TGCGCCAGCAGCCAAGATCCGGGACAGGAGCAGTTCTTC. Translation: CASSQDPGQEQFF.

Only a few counts were recorded for this clonotype. This rearrangement joins TRBV4-3 to TRBJ2-7, with D perhaps being TRBD1 or TRBD2 (6 bases each). V lost 4 bases and J 7 bases, leaving 17 bases between the germline ends. This CDR3 is 14 amino acids long. The germline V gene has CDR1 LGHNA and CDR2 YSLEER. CDR3 sequence (DNA): TGCGCCAGCAGCCTGGGGGGCAGGGAAGATGAGCAGTACTTC. Protein sequence: CASSLGGREDEQYF.

This sequence joins TRBV4-3 and TRBJ1-4; D call uncertain. V lost 3 bases to trimming and J lost 0 bases, with 14 bases between them. This CDR3 is built from 17 residues. Germline V gene data show CDR1 as LGHNA and CDR2 as YSLEER. The CDR3 sequence is CASSHPGRVTTNEKLFF. The CDR3 bases are TGCGCCAGCAGCCACCCGGGGAGGGTTACAACTAATGAAAAACTGTTTTTT.

V gene TRBV11-2 combines with J gene TRBJ2-4; D remains unclear. V was pared by 2 bases and J by 4 bases, with 12 bases between. CDR1 and CDR2 (germline): SGHAT, FQNNGV. The CDR3 is 15 residues long. The CDR3 is CASSLSGYTKNIQYF. CDR3 coding DNA: TGTGCCAGCAGCTTATCCGGGTATACAAAAAACATTCAGTACTTC.

The genes are TRBV6-2 or TRBV6-3 and TRBJ2-7, with D uncertain. The V gene's germline CDR1 is MNHEY and CDR2 SVGEGT. V lost 6 bases and J 1 base, leaving 13 bases between the germline ends. The length of the CDR3 is 14 residues. CDR3 protein: CASSPSTPSYEQYV. The CDR3 nucleotides read TGTGCCAGCAGCCCTTCGACCCCGTCCTACGAGCAGTACGTC.

CDR3 loop: CASSWAGTANVLTF. CDR3 bases: TGTGCCAGCAGCTGGGCCGGGACAGCTAACGTCCTGACTTTC. J is TRBJ2-6 and V is TRBV5-6; 7 bases map to TRBD1. The V gene end was trimmed by 3 bases and the J gene end by 10 bases; junction bases not matched to a gene: 7. CDR3 size: 14 residues. Germline CDR1 reads SGHDT; CDR2 reads YYEEEE.

This clonotype has just a few counts. The gene calls are TRBV7-2 and TRBJ1-5; D may be TRBD1 (5 bases). CDR3 length: 15 residues. Germline V gene data show CDR1 as SGHTA and CDR2 as FQGNSA. V dropped 1 base and J dropped 5 bases, with 12 bases sitting between them. The CDR3 DNA reads as TGTGCCAGCAGCTTAGTGGCAGGGATCGATCAGCCCCAGCATTTT. Encoded protein: CASSLVAGIDQPQHF. The full variable domain, in which reference TRBV7-2 and TRBJ1-5 provide the parts outside the CDR3, is GAGVSQSPSNKVTEKGKDVELRCDPISGHTALYWYRQSLGQGLEFLIYFQGNSAPDKSGLPSDRFSAERTGGSVSTLTIQRTQQEDSAVYLCASSLVAGIDQPQHFGDGTRLSIL.

The chain has TRBV6-1 and TRBJ1-1; the match to TRBD1 covers 7 bases. Germline V lookup: CDR1 MNHNS, CDR2 SASEGT. V was pared by 6 bases and J by 1 base, with 8 bases of the junction left unmatched. The CDR3 totals 15 residues. The CDR3 loop reads CASRQGGAGNTEAFF. The CDR3 DNA reads as TGTGCCAGCAGGCAGGGGGGCGCGGGGAACACTGAAGCTTTCTTT.

This clonotype was detected only a few times. This chain uses TRBV7-2 with TRBJ2-1; weak D call: TRBD1 (6 bases). The CDR3 length is 14 residues. Germline CDR1 is SGHTA and CDR2 is FQGNSA. V was trimmed by 3 bases and J by 5 bases, leaving 11 bases between them. CDR3 nucleotides: TGTGCCAGCAGCTTCAGGACAGCCCACAATGAGCAGTTCTTC. Translation gives CASSFRTAHNEQFF. Variable domain in full (rest from reference TRBV7-2 and TRBJ2-1): GAGVSQSPSNKVTEKGKDVELRCDPISGHTALYWYRQSLGQGLEFLIYFQGNSAPDKSGLPSDRFSAERTGGSVSTLTIQRTQQEDSAVYLCASSFRTAHNEQFFGPGTRLTVL.

The chain has TRBV5-1 and TRBJ1-1; D gene uncertain. Germline loops: CDR1 SGHRS, CDR2 YFSETQ. The CDR3 loop spans 17 amino acids. The ends were cut back, 0 bases at V and 4 bases at J, with 19 bases in the middle. CDR3 DNA: TGCGCCAGCAGCTTGGGCTTAGTCCGTGTTATGGGCACTGAAGCTTTCTTT. Protein sequence: CASSLGLVRVMGTEAFF.

This clonotype has just a few counts. The V call is TRBV5-1, the J call TRBJ1-1; no reliable D call. CDR3 size: 12 residues. Germline assignment: CDR1 SGHRS and CDR2 YFSETQ. V lost 4 bases to trimming and J lost 13 bases, with 17 bases between them. The CDR3 reads CASSPTGGWVFF. The DNA for the CDR3 is TGCGCCAGCAGCCCCACGGGAGGGTGGGTTTTCTTT.

The chain carries TRBV2 and TRBJ1-5; a possible D gene is TRBD1 (6 bases). The CDR3 runs to 12 residues. The ends were cut back, 6 bases at V and 8 bases at J, with 11 bases in the middle. CDR1 is SNHLY and CDR2 is FYNNEI in the germline V gene. The CDR3 protein is CASRATGKPQHF. CDR3 DNA: TGTGCCAGCAGGGCCACAGGGAAGCCCCAGCATTTT.

This clonotype was observed a few times. The chain links TRBV5-1 to TRBJ1-5, with 7 nucleotides matching TRBD1. Trimming removed 3 bases from V and 2 bases from J; junction bases left unmatched: 5. Per germline, CDR1 SGHRS and CDR2 YFSETQ. The CDR3 contains 15 residues. Here the CDR3 DNA reads TGCGCCAGCAGCTGGACAGGTATGGGCAATCAGCCCCAGCATTTT. It translates to CASSWTGMGNQPQHF.